The 14 T cell receptor beta chains below all came from one sample that was sequenced in a study of blood T cell repertoires in COVID-19. Here immunoSEQ multiplex PCR was the method, and the copy in TCRdb shows in-frame clones only, minus some. The sample has fewer than 90,000 clones; around 90% are singletons. Sequencing was carried out using peripheral blood. The receptors shown here come from a male donor with acute or convalescent COVID-19.

V gene TRBV18 combines with J gene TRBJ2-5, with TRBD2 matching 8 bases. Trimming cost V 8 bases and J 2 bases; bases outside gene matches: 7. The CDR3 extends over 14 amino acids. Germline assignment: CDR1 KGHSH and CDR2 LQKENI. In nucleotides, the CDR3 is TGTGCCAGCCCCGCTAGCGGGCCTCAAGAGACCCAGTACTTC. This gives the protein CASPASGPQETQYF.

CDR3 residues: CASSQDRTGRNTEAFF. The CDR3 coding sequence is TGTGCCAGCAGCCAAGATAGGACAGGGCGGAACACTGAAGCTTTCTTT. The chain has TRBV4-2 and TRBJ1-1; 8 bases line up with TRBD1. The CDR3 spans 16 residues. Germline-derived CDR1 and CDR2 are LGHNA and YNFKEQ. The V gene end was trimmed by 0 bases and the J gene end by 1 base; junction bases not matched to a gene: 4.

The chain uses TRBV3-1 (or the pseudogene TRBV3-2) and TRBJ1-5; D possibly corresponds to TRBD1 (6 bases). There are 13 residues in the CDR3. Per the germline V gene, CDR1 is LGHDT and CDR2 is YNNKEL (reference sequence). Trimming cost V 3 bases and J 5 bases, with 8 bases left between them. The CDR3 DNA reads as TGTGCCAGCAGCCAGGGGGCTCATCAGCCCCAGCATTTT. It translates to CASSQGAHQPQHF.

This chain uses TRBV5-1 with TRBJ2-5; 7 bases line up with TRBD1. Germline V gene sequence: CDR1 SGHRS, CDR2 YFSETQ. This CDR3 is 16 amino acids long. Trimming cost V 1 base and J 5 bases; bases outside gene matches: 11. The chain's CDR3 is CASSLRDSPWYETQYF. CDR3 in DNA: TGCGCCAGCAGCTTGAGGGACAGCCCATGGTACGAGACCCAGTACTTC.

This sequence joins TRBV2 and TRBJ2-7; 10 nucleotides align to TRBD1. Germline CDR1 reads SNHLY; CDR2 reads FYNNEI. The CDR3 runs to 16 residues. The junction had 8 bases not matched to a gene; V was cut back by 6 bases and J by 0 bases. CDR3 protein: CASSAKTGGGSYEQYF. CDR3 in DNA: TGTGCCAGCAGCGCCAAGACAGGGGGCGGCTCCTACGAGCAGTACTTC.

For this clone: This specimen includes other DNA sequences encoding the same CDR3. This chain uses TRBV18 with TRBJ2-7; possible D gene TRBD2, 6 bases. The V end lost 3 bases, the J end lost 6 bases, and 12 bases lay between the germline ends. The CDR3 has 13 residues. Germline-derived CDR1 and CDR2 are KGHSH and LQKENI. The CDR3 sequence is CASSPGTGGEQYF. The CDR3 DNA sequence: TGTGCCAGCTCACCTGGGACCGGGGGCGAGCAGTACTTC.

The V gene is TRBV4-2, the J gene TRBJ2-1, with 7 bases identical to TRBD2. V shed 1 base and J 4 bases; nucleotides not matched to a gene: 7. The CDR3 contains 16 residues. Germline V gene lookup returns CDR1 LGHNA and CDR2 YNFKEQ. This CDR3 reads CASSQASTSEYNEQFF. The CDR3 DNA follows: TGTGCCAGCAGCCAAGCGAGCACTAGCGAGTACAATGAGCAGTTCTTC.

The chain carries TRBV18 and TRBJ2-5; TRBD1 agrees at 7 bases. Trimming cost V 3 bases and J 5 bases; bases outside gene matches: 6. The CDR3 is 14 residues long. CDR1 and CDR2 from the germline V gene are KGHSH and LQKENI. The CDR3 DNA follows: TGTGCCAGCTCACCGGTAGGGGGCACTGAGACCCAGTACTTC. Residues: CASSPVGGTETQYF.

J is TRBJ1-4 and V is TRBV19; 7 positions match TRBD1. Per germline, CDR1 LNHDA and CDR2 SQIVND (reference sequence). The V gene end was trimmed by 5 bases and the J gene end by 4 bases; junction bases not matched to a gene: 7. The CDR3 has 15 amino acids. The CDR3: CASSPPGQSNEKLFF. DNA of the CDR3: TGTGCCAGTAGTCCACCGGGACAGAGTAATGAAAAACTGTTTTTT.

The chain uses TRBV7-9 and TRBJ2-7, with a tentative D call TRBD1 (5 bases). The CDR3 is made up of 15 amino acids. Germline loops: CDR1 SEHNR, CDR2 FQNEAQ (reference sequence). With 5 bases removed from V and 2 bases from J, the gap between germline ends came to 16 bases. This CDR3 reads CASSASLLQAYEQYF. CDR3 nucleotides: TGTGCCAGCAGCGCGTCGTTACTACAGGCCTACGAGCAGTACTTC.

The rearrangement joins TRBV3-1 (or the pseudogene TRBV3-2) to TRBJ1-2, with unresolved D. Germline CDR1 and CDR2: LGHDT and YNNKEL (reference sequence). The CDR3 consists of 14 residues. Trimming took 4 bases from V and 8 from J, leaving 17 bases between them. CDR3: CASSPQDSRVGYTF. DNA of the CDR3: TGTGCCAGCAGCCCCCAGGACTCCCGAGTGGGCTACACCTTC.

The chain recombines TRBV6-5 with TRBJ2-3; TRBD2 aligns across 9 bases. The CDR3 has 16 amino acids. Germline assignment: CDR1 MNHEY and CDR2 SVGAGI. V dropped 1 base and J dropped 2; count of bases not matched to a gene: 4. The CDR3 coding sequence is TGTGCCAGCAGTTACTTTTTAGCGGGGGTCACAGATACGCAGTATTTT. Its protein product is CASSYFLAGVTDTQYF.

The chain carries TRBV7-2 and TRBJ2-1; weak D call: TRBD1 (6 bases). This CDR3 contains 14 residues. In germline, CDR1 is SGHTA, CDR2 FQGNSA. Trimming removed 5 bases from V and 3 bases from J, with 11 bases in between. The CDR3 coding sequence is TGTGCCAGCAGCCCTGGACAGTTCTACAATGAGCAGTTCTTC. It encodes CASSPGQFYNEQFF.

This rearrangement joins TRBV12-3 or TRBV12-4 to TRBJ1-2; no firm D call. Between the trimmed V and J ends, which lost 5 bases and 7 bases, there was a span of 11 bases. This CDR3 has 12 residues. The CDR3 region is CASSDDWSGYTF. The CDR3 coding sequence is TGTGCCAGCAGTGACGACTGGAGTGGCTACACCTTC.